These 9 T cell receptor beta chains originate from one sample sequenced in a study of T cells in Graves' hyperthyroidism and ophthalmopathy. RNA transcripts served as the template for amplifying TCR beta CDR3 regions. HTBI primers were used for first-round RT-PCR of the TCR CDR3. TCRdb itself ran the multiplex PCR reads through MiXCR, one entry per CDR3 protein. The table has around 450,000 distinct CDR3 sequences, around 14% seen once. Sequencing was performed on blood. Receptors originate from a woman younger than 35 with Graves' hyperthyroidism.

CDR3: CASSPQGWRGASETQYF. CDR3 nucleotides: TGTGCCAGCAGCCCCCAGGGCTGGCGGGGGGCTTCTGAGACCCAGTACTTC. The chain combines TRBV7-2 with TRBJ2-5; 8 positions agree with TRBD2. V dropped 5 bases and J dropped 5; count of bases not matched to a gene: 16. The germline CDR1 and CDR2 sequences are SGHTA and FQGNSA. CDR3 length: 17 residues.

This chain links TRBV20-1 with TRBJ1-1, with a tentative D call TRBD1 (5 bases). Trimming removed 0 bases at V and 7 bases at J, with 12 bases between. The germline V gene encodes CDR1 DFQATT and CDR2 SNEGSKA (reference sequence). The CDR3 is 13 residues long. CDR3 region: CSARDPTGFEAFF. The DNA for the CDR3 is TGCAGTGCTAGAGATCCAACAGGCTTTGAAGCTTTCTTT.

This clonotype has at least ten counts. The V and J genes are TRBV7-9 and TRBJ1-5; D not resolved. Germline CDR1 is SEHNR and CDR2 is FQNEAQ (reference sequence). The germline V and J ends were trimmed by 1 base and 6 bases, with 22 bases remaining between them. CDR3 length: 18 amino acids. For the CDR3, the DNA is TGTGCCAGCAGCTTAGGCACGGGCAGTTTCCCCTCTGGTCAGCCCCAGCATTTT. It translates to CASSLGTGSFPSGQPQHF.

The chain carries TRBV7-9 and TRBJ2-3; 9 bases agree with TRBD2. CDR3 length: 15 amino acids. Germline V lookup: CDR1 SEHNR, CDR2 FQNEAQ (reference sequence). V lost 0 bases to trimming and J lost 6 bases; unmatched junction nucleotides: 4. The CDR3 sequence: CASSLARGGPDTQYF. As DNA, the CDR3 is TGTGCCAGCAGCTTAGCGCGGGGGGGCCCGGATACGCAGTATTTT. Full variable domain (missing parts from reference TRBV7-9 and TRBJ2-3): DTGVSQNPRHKITKRGQNVTFRCDPISEHNRLYWYRQTLGQGPEFLTYFQNEAQLEKSRLLSDRFSAERPKGSFSTLEIQRTEQGDSAMYLCASSLARGGPDTQYFGPGTRLTVL.

This clonotype showed up many times. The chain couples TRBV12-3 or TRBV12-4 to TRBJ1-4; 7 bases line up with TRBD1. Unmatched junction bases numbered 3, after V lost 3 bases and J lost 5 bases. This CDR3 is built from 14 residues. CDR3 in DNA: TGTGCCAGCAGTTTGGACAGGATAAATGAAAAACTGTTTTTT. Its protein product is CASSLDRINEKLFF.

The chain couples TRBV30 to TRBJ1-1; D gene unclear. This CDR3 region has 14 residues. Germline CDR1 is GTSNPN and CDR2 is SVGIG (reference sequence). Between the trimmed V and J ends, which lost 3 bases and 1 base, there was a span of 12 bases. The CDR3 DNA reads as TGTGCCTGGAGCTTGGAGACCGGGAACACTGAAGCTTTCTTT. It is translated as CAWSLETGNTEAFF.

This clonotype was seen only a few times. The rearrangement links TRBV12-5 to TRBJ2-1; 7 nucleotides agree with TRBD1. This CDR3 has 17 residues. Unmatched junction bases numbered 9, after V lost 0 bases and J lost 4 bases. Germline CDR1 LGHNT, CDR2 FRNRAP. CDR3 nucleotide sequence: TGTGCTAGTGGTTTGGTACAAGGGGGACAGTCATACAATGAGCAGTTCTTC. Its protein product is CASGLVQGGQSYNEQFF. Filled out from reference TRBV12-5 and TRBJ2-1, the complete variable domain reads DARVTQTPRHKVTEMGQEVTMRCQPILGHNTVFWYRQTMMQGLELLAYFRNRAPLDDSGMPKDRFSAEMPDATLATLKIQPSEPRDSAVYFCASGLVQGGQSYNEQFFGPGTRLTVL.

Comment on this clonotype: One junction end does not reproduce the germline sequence, and a read error may be involved. The CDR3 here is CASSDYYGHTF. In DNA, the CDR3 is TGTGCCAGCAGCGACTACTATGGCCACACCTTC. The rearrangement joins TRBV27 to TRBJ1-2; D is unclear. The CDR3 spans 11 residues. From germline, CDR1 is MNHEY and CDR2 SMNVEV (reference sequence).

This clonotype was seen a few times. Relative to the germline gene, one junction end is altered; a read error may explain this. The chain is built from TRBV11-2 and TRBJ2-5; 9 bases agree with TRBD2. Germline CDR1 reads SGHAT; CDR2 reads FQNNGV. The CDR3 runs to 19 residues. Written as DNA, the CDR3 is TGTGCCAGCAGTTTAGCCGGAACCGCTAGCGGGGAAATGCGGGAGACCCAGTACTTC. Protein product: CASSLAGTASGEMRETQYF.